These 14 T cell receptor beta chains were all obtained from the same sample, sequenced in a study of response to subunit inactivated influenza vaccine. TCRdb called the RT-PCR reads again in MiXCR, with one record for every CDR3 protein. The sample carries some 850,000 distinct CDR3 sequences, around 20% recorded once. Sequences were derived from PBMCs from blood, sampled around 5 days after vaccination. These receptors all come from a man aged 50 or older who received an inactivated influenza vaccine.

This clonotype was detected a few times. This chain joins TRBV20-1 and TRBJ2-7; 7 bases are a match to TRBD1. The trim removed 2 bases at V and 4 bases at J, leaving 11 bases unmatched. The germline V gene has CDR1 DFQATT and CDR2 SNEGSKA (reference sequence). The CDR3 length is 15 residues. CDR3 DNA sequence: TGCAGTGCTAGATCCCCTGCCGGGACAGATTACGAGCAGTACTTC. Translation gives CSARSPAGTDYEQYF.

Only one count was recorded for this clonotype. The CDR3 here is CASSTNRARYTEAFF. CDR3 DNA sequence: TGTGCCAGCAGCACCAATAGGGCGAGGTACACTGAAGCTTTCTTT. The rearrangement links TRBV7-2 to TRBJ1-1; D not resolved. Between the trimmed V and J ends, which lost 5 bases and 3 bases, there was a span of 16 bases. This CDR3 is 15 amino acids long. The germline V gene has CDR1 SGHTA and CDR2 FQGNSA.

There are a few counts of this clonotype. J is TRBJ2-4 and V is TRBV4-3; D remains ambiguous. V was pared by 0 bases and J by 0 bases, with 15 bases between. The germline V gene encodes CDR1 LGHNA and CDR2 YSLEER. The CDR3 spans 18 residues. The CDR3 bases are TGCGCCAGCAGCCAAGACCTGCCCTCCAGCTTAGCCAAAAACATTCAGTACTTC. This encodes CASSQDLPSSLAKNIQYF.

The rearrangement links TRBV12-3 or TRBV12-4 to TRBJ2-2, with D maybe TRBD2 (5 bases). CDR3 size: 14 residues. With 7 bases removed from V and 7 bases from J, the gap between germline ends came to 16 bases. CDR3 sequence reads: CASTFEGWGGELFF. The CDR3 DNA is TGTGCCAGCACTTTCGAGGGTTGGGGCGGGGAGCTGTTTTTT.

In this sample, this clonotype turned up a few times. The chain is built from TRBV29-1 and TRBJ1-2; TRBD1 matches at 7 bases. The CDR3 extends over 13 amino acids. Losses at the gene ends were 6 bases for V and 6 bases for J; bases not matched to a gene: 10. From germline, CDR1 is SQVTM and CDR2 ANQGSEA. Here the CDR3 reads CSVKIQGINGYTF. For the CDR3, the DNA is TGCAGCGTCAAAATACAGGGGATTAATGGCTACACCTTC.

This clonotype was observed a handful of times. The chain recombines TRBV20-1 with TRBJ2-7; TRBD1 might be the D (6 bases). V lost 2 bases, J lost 2 bases, and 13 bases lay in between. The CDR3 has 14 amino acids. Germline V gives CDR1 DFQATT, CDR2 SNEGSKA (reference sequence). This chain's CDR3 is CSARPSTGAYEQYF. In nucleotides, the CDR3 is TGCAGTGCTAGACCCTCGACAGGCGCCTACGAGCAGTACTTC.

The chain uses TRBV3-1 and TRBJ2-1; maybe TRBD2 (6 bases). Per the germline V gene, CDR1 is LGHDT and CDR2 is YNNKEL (reference sequence). Deletions cut 3 bases from V and 2 bases from J, with 11 bases between. The CDR3 is 15 amino acids. DNA of the CDR3: TGTGCCAGCAGCCATGCGGGATCCACCTACAATGAGCAGTTCTTC. Translated, it gives CASSHAGSTYNEQFF.

V usage is TRBV4-1 and J usage is TRBJ2-1; 9 bases match TRBD2. Germline V gene data show CDR1 as MGHRA and CDR2 as YSYEKL. The V gene end was trimmed by 4 bases and the J gene end by 5 bases; junction bases not matched to a gene: 15. The CDR3 consists of 18 residues. The CDR3 sequence: CASSPHLGLAGSDNEQFF. In nucleotides, the CDR3 is TGCGCCAGCAGCCCCCATCTGGGGCTAGCGGGAAGTGACAATGAGCAGTTCTTC.

This clonotype was counted a few times. The chain has TRBV28 and TRBJ2-7; TRBD1 aligns across 8 bases. The CDR3 has 16 amino acids. After removal of 3 bases from V and 5 bases from J, the junction contained 12 bases not matched to a gene. Germline V CDR1 and CDR2: MDHEN, SYDVKM. As DNA, the CDR3 is TGTGCCAGCAGTTTGTATGGGCCGACAGGGGCCCACGAGCAGTACTTC. Translating it yields CASSLYGPTGAHEQYF.

The chain carries TRBV29-1 and TRBJ1-1; D not certain. Germline-derived CDR1 and CDR2 are SQVTM and ANQGSEA. The CDR3 is made up of 13 amino acids. Trimming shortened V by 1 base and J by 1 base, and 7 bases separated the two germline ends. CDR3 DNA: TGCAGCGTTGAAGTTGGATGGAACACTGAAGCTTTCTTT. This codes for CSVEVGWNTEAFF.

The table lists this clonotype with a few counts. The chain recombines TRBV21-1 with TRBJ2-7. TRBV21-1 is flagged as a pseudogene. The CDR3 runs to 15 residues. The CDR3 DNA reads as TGTGCCAGCAGCAGACGACGGCTACGTTCCTACGAGCAGTACTTC. Protein product: CASSRRRLRSYEQYF.

This chain's CDR3 is CASSGSSGRADTQYF. The CDR3 DNA is TGTGCCAGCAGTGGTTCTAGCGGGAGGGCCGATACGCAGTATTTT. The genes are TRBV2 and TRBJ2-3; 12 nucleotides line up with TRBD2. Looked up from germline, CDR1 is SNHLY and CDR2 is FYNNEI. The CDR3 is 15 amino acids. J lost 6 bases, V lost 4 bases, and 5 bases had no gene match.

There are a few counts of this clonotype. The chain links TRBV20-1 to TRBJ1-1, with D perhaps TRBD1 (5 bases). The CDR3 runs to 13 residues. Trimming removed 7 bases at V and 3 bases at J, with 15 bases between. Germline loops: CDR1 DFQATT, CDR2 SNEGSKA (reference sequence). CDR3 residues: CSVLRGMDTEAFF. In nucleotides, the CDR3 is TGCAGTGTTTTACGGGGGATGGACACTGAAGCTTTCTTT.

This clonotype was seen a few times. The rearrangement uses TRBV30 and TRBJ2-6; perhaps D is TRBD1 or TRBD2 (5 bases each). Between the trimmed V and J ends, which lost 0 bases and 7 bases, there was a span of 13 bases. From germline, CDR1 is GTSNPN and CDR2 SVGIG (reference sequence). The CDR3 is 15 amino acids. CDR3 in amino acids: CAWSVIRGSANVLTF. In DNA form, the CDR3 reads TGTGCCTGGAGTGTAATCCGGGGCTCCGCCAACGTCCTGACTTTC.